A single sample is the source of the 27 T cell receptor beta chains below, sequenced in a study of T-cell reconstitution after alpha-beta-depleted transplantation in children. For TCRbeta, the library was prepared with unique molecular identifiers. Via MiXCR, TCRdb re-called the PCR reads, giving one row per CDR3 protein. The data show some 500,000 distinct CDR3 sequences, with around 18% seen just once and approximately 3% held by the top ten. Sequences were derived from PBMCs from the stem cell graft donor, sampled from the stem cell graft. These receptors all come from a human donor who donated a stem cell graft to a child with acute lymphoblastic leukemia.

The chain is built from TRBV19 and TRBJ2-5; 8 positions agree with TRBD1. The trim removed 4 bases at V and 0 bases at J, leaving 7 bases unmatched. Germline V gene sequence: CDR1 LNHDA, CDR2 SQIVND (reference sequence). The CDR3 loop spans 16 amino acids. Here the CDR3 DNA reads TGTGCCAGTAGTAGAGGACAGGGTTCGTACCAAGAGACCCAGTACTTC. Translating gives CASSRGQGSYQETQYF.

This clonotype was found a few times. J is TRBJ2-2 and V is TRBV29-1; a weak D match, TRBD1 (6 bases). The CDR3 covers 13 residues. CDR1 is SQVTM and CDR2 is ANQGSEA in the germline V gene. V lost 6 bases, J lost 0 bases, and 8 bases lay in between. CDR3 sequence: CSVSGANTGELFF. In nucleotides, the CDR3 is TGCAGCGTGTCAGGGGCGAACACCGGGGAGCTGTTTTTT.

This chain connects TRBV10-1 to TRBJ2-2, with D uncertain. V shed 2 bases and J shed 2 bases, with 9 bases lying between them. CDR1 WNHNN and CDR2 SYGVQD come from the germline V gene (reference sequence). The CDR3 has 15 residues. CDR3 sequence: CASSEHQLNTGELFF. CDR3 DNA sequence: TGCGCCAGCAGTGAGCACCAGCTAAACACCGGGGAGCTGTTTTTT.

This clonotype was detected once. The chain carries TRBV5-1 and TRBJ2-2; D call uncertain. The CDR3 contains 14 residues. Trimming cost V 1 base and J 4 bases, with 8 bases left between them. The germline CDR1 and CDR2 sequences are SGHRS and YFSETQ. CDR3: CASSLPTGTGELFF. The CDR3 DNA sequence: TGCGCCAGCAGCTTGCCTACCGGCACCGGGGAGCTGTTTTTT.

This clonotype was observed many times. The chain links TRBV3-1 to TRBJ2-7; D is perhaps TRBD2 (7 bases). Germline V lookup: CDR1 LGHDT, CDR2 YNNKEL (reference sequence). V was trimmed by 2 bases and J by 3 bases, leaving 8 bases between them. The CDR3 consists of 13 residues. Written as DNA, the CDR3 is TGTGCCAGCAGCCAAAGGGGGGGCTACGAGCAGTACTTC. Its translation is CASSQRGGYEQYF.

The chain recombines TRBV2 with TRBJ2-7; maybe TRBD1 (7 bases). Germline values: CDR1 SNHLY, CDR2 FYNNEI. The CDR3 length is 16 residues. V was cut by 11 bases and J by 2 bases, with 25 bases left in between. The CDR3, as DNA: TGTGCCGGAGGGGGGTCGGTTACAGGGGTTACCTACGAGCAGTACTTC. Translating it yields CAGGGSVTGVTYEQYF. Together with reference TRBV2 and TRBJ2-7, the CDR3 gives the full variable domain: EPEVTQTPSHQVTQMGQEVILRCVPISNHLYFYWYRQILGQKVEFLVSFYNNEISEKSEIFDDQFSVERPDGSNFTLKIRSTKLEDSAMYFCAGGGSVTGVTYEQYFGPGTRLTVT.

The chain carries TRBV10-3 and TRBJ1-1; D uncertain. This CDR3 is built from 13 residues. Germline V gene data show CDR1 as ENHRY and CDR2 as SYGVKD. Trimming removed 4 bases at V and 3 bases at J, with 9 bases between. The CDR3 DNA reads as TGTGCCATCAGTGTGGGGTCCTACACTGAAGCTTTCTTT. This gives the protein CAISVGSYTEAFF.

This clonotype was detected only a few times. The chain is built from TRBV2 and TRBJ1-5; D unresolved. V gave up 3 bases and J gave up 4 bases, with 13 bases separating them. The CDR3 is made up of 15 amino acids. Looked up from germline, CDR1 is SNHLY and CDR2 is FYNNEI. The CDR3 here is CASSESGGRNQPQHF. CDR3 DNA: TGTGCCAGCAGTGAGAGTGGTGGCCGGAATCAGCCCCAGCATTTT.

V gene TRBV4-1 combines with J gene TRBJ2-7; 10 nucleotides align to TRBD2. The CDR3 extends over 16 amino acids. In germline, CDR1 is MGHRA, CDR2 YSYEKL. After removal of 1 base from V and 2 bases from J, the junction contained 5 bases not matched to a gene. CDR3 sequence reads: CASSQATSGNPYEQYF. CDR3 coding DNA: TGCGCCAGCAGCCAAGCTACTAGCGGGAACCCCTACGAGCAGTACTTC.

This clonotype was detected ten times or more. The gene calls are TRBV12-3 or TRBV12-4 and TRBJ2-2; 7 positions agree with TRBD1. Trimming cost V 6 bases and J 1 base; bases outside gene matches: 2. This CDR3 contains 14 residues. The DNA for the CDR3 is TGTGCCAGCAGACGGACAGGGAACACCGGGGAGCTGTTTTTT. Translated: CASRRTGNTGELFF.

V is TRBV29-1 and J is TRBJ1-2; D is ambiguous. V dropped 6 bases and J dropped 1 base, with 6 bases sitting between them. The germline V gene has CDR1 SQVTM and CDR2 ANQGSEA. The CDR3 sequence is 11 residues long. The CDR3 DNA sequence: TGCAGCGTGACACTTAACTATGGCTACACCTTC. Its translation: CSVTLNYGYTF.

This clonotype was seen a few times. This chain links TRBV15 with TRBJ1-6; TRBD1 is a possible D gene (5 bases). The CDR3 runs 15 residues. Trimming pared 2 bases from V and 7 bases from J, leaving 12 bases between. The germline gives CDR1 LNHNV, CDR2 YYDKDF (reference sequence). The CDR3 reads CATSRLDSTNSPLHF. CDR3 DNA sequence: TGTGCCACCAGCAGACTTGACAGTACCAATTCACCCCTCCACTTT.

The CDR3 loop is CASRHGTSGRDEQFF. The CDR3 DNA sequence: TGCGCCAGTAGACACGGGACTAGCGGGAGGGATGAGCAGTTCTTC. The chain carries TRBV10-2 and TRBJ2-1, with 16 bases matching TRBD2. The J segment lost 8 bases and the V segment lost 9 bases, leaving 7 bases of the junction unmatched. The CDR3 contains 15 residues. Germline V CDR1 and CDR2: WSHSY, SAAADI.

The CDR3 reads CSVAGGGNTIYF. The CDR3 DNA reads as TGCAGCGTTGCAGGGGGTGGAAACACCATATATTTT. The rearrangement joins TRBV29-1 to TRBJ1-3; 7 bases align to TRBD1. The CDR3 length is 12 residues. Trimming took 4 bases from V and 3 from J; bases not matched to a gene: 0. Looked up from germline, CDR1 is SQVTM and CDR2 is ANQGSEA.

The V call is TRBV19, the J call TRBJ2-7; TRBD2 aligns across 12 bases. The CDR3 sequence is 15 residues long. The germline V gene encodes CDR1 LNHDA and CDR2 SQIVND (reference sequence). With V trimmed by 7 bases and J by 6 bases, 10 bases remained unmatched. In DNA, the CDR3 is TGTGCCAGTACCCTCGGGACTAGCGGGTACGGCGAGCAGTACTTC. This gives the protein CASTLGTSGYGEQYF.

This chain connects TRBV4-1 to TRBJ2-7, with 7 bases lining up with TRBD2. The CDR3 has 16 amino acids. From germline, CDR1 is MGHRA and CDR2 YSYEKL. V gave up 6 bases and J gave up 4 bases; unmatched junction bases: 15. CDR3 coding DNA: TGCGCCAGCAGTCTCGCCTGGGACTACACATTATACGAGCAGTACTTC. Translated, it gives CASSLAWDYTLYEQYF.

This clonotype was found a few times. The chain carries TRBV5-6 and TRBJ2-7, with 9 bases fitting TRBD1. CDR3 length equals 13 residues. The junction had 6 bases not matched to a gene; V was cut back by 4 bases and J by 7 bases. The germline V gene encodes CDR1 SGHDT and CDR2 YYEEEE. In DNA, the CDR3 is TGTGCCAGCAGCCCGGACAGGGGATGGGAGCAGTACTTC. Protein product: CASSPDRGWEQYF.

CDR3 amino acids: CASSPGASLNTEAFF. Written as DNA, the CDR3 is TGTGCCAGCAGCCCGGGGGCGTCATTGAACACTGAAGCTTTCTTT. The V gene is TRBV4-2, the J gene TRBJ1-1; a weak D match, TRBD1 (6 bases). Trimming left V 4 bases short and J 0 bases short, with 12 bases between. The CDR3 sequence is 15 residues long. CDR1 and CDR2 from the germline V gene are LGHNA and YNFKEQ.

This clonotype has a single count. V is TRBV18 and J is TRBJ2-2; D is ambiguous. Germline values: CDR1 KGHSH, CDR2 LQKENI. CDR3 length: 16 amino acids. Between the trimmed V and J ends, which lost 2 bases and 2 bases, there was a span of 12 bases. The CDR3: CASSPGVASNTGELFF. The DNA of the CDR3 is TGTGCCAGCTCACCAGGGGTAGCCTCAAACACCGGGGAGCTGTTTTTT.

V gene TRBV5-1 combines with J gene TRBJ2-7; 11 nucleotides match TRBD1. The CDR3 sequence is 15 residues long. Germline V lookup: CDR1 SGHRS, CDR2 YFSETQ. V lost 3 bases and J lost 5; bases outside the gene matches: 7. The DNA for the CDR3 is TGCGCCAGCAGCTGGTTTCCGGGACAGGGGGACGAGCAGTACTTC. It specifies CASSWFPGQGDEQYF.

CDR3 sequence reads: CASSLGGLTPYNEQFF. The CDR3 bases are TGTGCCAGCAGCTTAGGAGGACTCACACCTTACAATGAGCAGTTCTTC. The V and J genes are TRBV7-9 and TRBJ2-1; a possible D gene is TRBD2 (5 bases). CDR3 size: 16 residues. Germline V gene sequence: CDR1 SEHNR, CDR2 FQNEAQ (reference sequence). Trimming stripped 1 base from V and 4 bases from J, with 14 bases between.

This clonotype was seen only once. The rearrangement joins TRBV3-1 to TRBJ2-7; TRBD2 matches at 12 bases. This CDR3 has 14 amino acids. Germline trimming cut 8 bases from V and 2 bases from J; bases unmatched to any gene: 4. Per germline, CDR1 LGHDT and CDR2 YNNKEL (reference sequence). CDR3 sequence: CASGLAGRAYEQYF. Here the CDR3 DNA reads TGTGCCAGCGGACTAGCGGGAAGAGCCTACGAGCAGTACTTC.

The V gene is TRBV30, the J gene TRBJ2-2; weak D call: TRBD1 (6 bases). Trimming removed 0 bases at V and 7 bases at J, with 9 bases between. Germline V gene data show CDR1 as GTSNPN and CDR2 as SVGIG (reference sequence). The CDR3 length is 13 residues. CDR3 loop: CAWSVIGGGELFF. The CDR3 bases are TGTGCCTGGAGTGTAATAGGGGGCGGGGAGCTGTTTTTT.

This clonotype was counted once. The chain recombines TRBV6-4 with TRBJ2-7; TRBD2 agrees at 7 bases. This CDR3 has 19 residues. Germline values: CDR1 MRHNA, CDR2 SNTAGT. V dropped 3 bases and J dropped 3; count of bases not matched to a gene: 20. CDR3 DNA: TGTGCCAGCAGTGAACCGAGCCGTGCGGGGAGGGGTAACATCTACGAGCAGTACTTC. It specifies CASSEPSRAGRGNIYEQYF.

The genes are TRBV5-1 and TRBJ2-5, with 8 bases aligning to TRBD1. The J segment lost 5 bases and the V segment lost 3 bases, leaving 9 bases of the junction unmatched. The CDR3 totals 15 residues. Germline V gives CDR1 SGHRS, CDR2 YFSETQ. The CDR3 protein is CASSWGQAIRETQYF. The CDR3 bases are TGCGCCAGCAGCTGGGGACAGGCAATCAGGGAGACCCAGTACTTC.

The table lists this clonotype with a few counts. The V and J genes are TRBV7-9 and TRBJ1-2, with TRBD1 matching 8 bases. The CDR3 length is 13 residues. V shed 3 bases, J shed 8 bases, and the junction held 5 bases outside the gene matches. Germline CDR1 reads SEHNR; CDR2 reads FQNEAQ (reference sequence). Here the CDR3 reads CASSFPTGEGYTF. The CDR3 nucleotides are TGTGCCAGCAGCTTCCCGACAGGGGAGGGCTACACCTTC.

CDR3 region: CASSLELAGVPDTQYF. As DNA, the CDR3 is TGTGCCAGCAGCTTAGAACTAGCGGGAGTCCCAGATACGCAGTATTTT. V and J are TRBV7-9 and TRBJ2-3; 11 bases map to TRBD2. The germline V gene encodes CDR1 SEHNR and CDR2 FQNEAQ (reference sequence). The V segment lost 1 base and the J segment 4 bases; nucleotides outside the gene matches: 4. The CDR3 has 16 amino acids. Supplemented by reference TRBV7-9 and TRBJ2-3, the full variable domain reads DTGVSQNPRHKITKRGQNVTFRCDPISEHNRLYWYRQTLGQGPEFLTYFQNEAQLEKSRLLSDRFSAERPKGSFSTLEIQRTEQGDSAMYLCASSLELAGVPDTQYFGPGTRLTVL.